These 10 T cell receptor beta chains were all obtained from the same sample, sequenced in a study of OX40 agonist ivuxolimab in advanced cancers. Method: immunoSEQ multiplex PCR; TCRdb's copy keeps in-frame clones and lacks some. The data show 45,000 to 65,000 clones, with around 93% seen just once and 8.7% held by the top ten. The source material was CD4+ or CD8+ T cells sorted from blood, sampled in a trial of the OX40 agonist ivuxolimab. These TCRs come from an adult with an advanced solid tumor such as melanoma, head and neck, liver or kidney cancer.

The V gene is TRBV9, the J gene TRBJ1-1; 8 bases align to TRBD1. This CDR3 region has 13 residues. The germline V gene has CDR1 SGDLS and CDR2 YYNGEE. After removal of 6 bases from V and 1 base from J, the junction contained 2 bases not matched to a gene. This chain's CDR3 is CASTQGGNTEAFF. The CDR3 coding sequence is TGTGCCAGCACACAGGGGGGGAACACTGAAGCTTTCTTT.

The gene calls are TRBV19 and TRBJ2-1; 7 positions match TRBD2. With V trimmed by 1 base and J by 7 bases, 4 bases remained unmatched. The CDR3 is 14 amino acids. CDR1 and CDR2 from the germline V gene are LNHDA and SQIVND (reference sequence). The CDR3 bases are TGTGCCAGTAGTATAGGCGGGGGACTTAATGAGCAGTTCTTC. Translating gives CASSIGGGLNEQFF.

This clone was picked up one time. The chain employs TRBV27 and TRBJ1-2; TRBD1 might be the D (5 bases). The V gene lost 0 bases and the J gene lost 5 bases, with 10 bases spanning the gap. The germline V gene has CDR1 MNHEY and CDR2 SMNVEV (reference sequence). The CDR3 has 14 amino acids. CDR3 in amino acids: CASSLSPRAYGYTF. As DNA, the CDR3 is TGTGCCAGCAGTTTATCACCCAGGGCGTATGGCTACACCTTC.

The chain uses TRBV30 and TRBJ1-5; perhaps TRBD1 as D (6 bases). Per germline, CDR1 GTSNPN and CDR2 SVGIG (reference sequence). The germline V and J ends were trimmed by 5 bases and 0 bases, with 11 bases remaining between them. The CDR3 sequence is 14 residues long. Here the CDR3 DNA reads TGTGCCTGGGGGACGGACAGTAGCAATCAGCCCCAGCATTTT. Encoded protein: CAWGTDSSNQPQHF.

The chain is built from TRBV2 and TRBJ1-1; D is unclear. The V gene lost 1 base and the J gene lost 1 base, with 7 bases spanning the gap. Germline CDR1 reads SNHLY; CDR2 reads FYNNEI. This CDR3 is 14 amino acids long. The DNA for the CDR3 is TGTGCCAGCAGTGAAGGGGTACGGAACACTGAAGCTTTCTTT. Translation: CASSEGVRNTEAFF.

The rearrangement uses TRBV19 and TRBJ1-1; D is unresolved. V lost 8 bases and J 0 bases, leaving 10 bases between the germline ends. This CDR3 is 13 amino acids long. The V gene's germline CDR1 is LNHDA and CDR2 SQIVND (reference sequence). The CDR3 DNA reads as TGTGCCAGTCTAGACTTCATGAACACTGAAGCTTTCTTT. Translated, it gives CASLDFMNTEAFF.

The chain joins TRBV19 to TRBJ2-1; 11 nucleotides agree with TRBD2. CDR1 is LNHDA and CDR2 is SQIVND in the germline V gene (reference sequence). The CDR3 loop spans 15 amino acids. V was pared by 6 bases and J by 3 bases, with 4 bases of the junction left unmatched. The DNA of the CDR3 is TGTGCCAGTAGCCAGGGACTAGCGGTCTACAATGAGCAGTTCTTC. Protein sequence: CASSQGLAVYNEQFF.

J is TRBJ1-2 and V is TRBV9; perhaps TRBD1 as D (5 bases). CDR1 and CDR2 from the germline V gene are SGDLS and YYNGEE. This CDR3 comprises 14 residues. With 4 bases removed from V and 8 bases from J, the gap between germline ends came to 18 bases. The CDR3 DNA is TGTGCCAGCAGCCAAGATGTAGGGGCTGAAGGCTACACCTTC. It codes for CASSQDVGAEGYTF.

Only one count was recorded for this clone. This chain joins TRBV19 and TRBJ2-1, with D possibly being TRBD2 (5 bases). Trimming took 3 bases from V and 7 from J, leaving 7 bases between them. CDR1 is LNHDA, CDR2 SQIVND, per germline (reference sequence). This CDR3 region has 12 residues. The chain's CDR3 is CASSIGVNEQFF. The DNA for the CDR3 is TGTGCCAGTAGTATCGGGGTAAATGAGCAGTTCTTC.

The chain combines TRBV6-5 with TRBJ1-1; D is possibly TRBD1 (6 bases). V was shortened by 7 bases and J by 1 base, with 16 bases between the two germline ends. The germline gives CDR1 MNHEY, CDR2 SVGAGI. The CDR3 runs 15 residues. This CDR3 reads CASTRDIFPNTEAFF. The CDR3 DNA sequence: TGTGCCAGCACTAGGGACATCTTTCCGAACACTGAAGCTTTCTTT.